This is a list of T cell receptor beta chains from one sample in a study of blood T cell repertoires in COVID-19. Clones were read by immunoSEQ multiplex PCR, and TCRdb kept only the in-frame ones, dropping some. The profile shows approximately 260,000 clones, about 85% of them singletons. The sequencing sample was made of peripheral blood. These TCRs come from a man in his 60s who had recovered from COVID-19. CDR3s include the opening cysteine and the closing phenylalanine or tryptophan. Some rows mark clone size as missing; the rest say once, few, many or name a class of expanded clone.

v_call: TRBV5-1
clone_size: -
cdr3_aa: CASFVGGGPRELFF

v_call: TRBV30
clone_size: once
cdr3_aa: CAWRSRPGLAGAGDTQYF

v_call: TRBV5-4
clone_size: once
cdr3_aa: CASSLGRPEHTGELFF

v_call: TRBV5-5
clone_size: -
cdr3_aa: CATLSGVGNEQFF

v_call: TRBV30
clone_size: -
cdr3_aa: CAWSGGETQYF

v_call: TRBV18
clone_size: once
cdr3_aa: CASSPLLSGESFYEQYF

v_call: TRBV5-1
clone_size: once
cdr3_aa: CASSHTSGGSTGELFF

v_call: TRBV19
clone_size: -
cdr3_aa: CASSPFTGGGTEAFF

v_call: TRBV6-5
clone_size: -
cdr3_aa: CASRLTGWASYEQYF

v_call: TRBV5-8
clone_size: -
cdr3_aa: CASSFGGAERQPQHF

v_call: TRBV5-1
clone_size: -
cdr3_aa: CASSFTGATNEKLFF

v_call: TRBV3-1/TRBV3-2
clone_size: -
cdr3_aa: CASSQNRDRGQPQHF

v_call: TRBV27
clone_size: -
cdr3_aa: CASSLQEKYEQYF

v_call: TRBV19
clone_size: -
cdr3_aa: CASKRGNNGYTF

v_call: TRBV3-1/TRBV3-2
clone_size: once
cdr3_aa: CASSQDRFNTEAFF

v_call: TRBV9
clone_size: -
cdr3_aa: CASNTGAAGQGEKLFF

v_call: TRBV10-3
clone_size: once
cdr3_aa: CAISEPGHTDAQYF

v_call: TRBV11-3
clone_size: -
cdr3_aa: CASSLGAGGPSGELFF